This TCR beta chain was identified during a study of T-cell reconstitution after alpha-beta-depleted transplantation in children. A word on this clonotype: As yet, its antigen is unknown.

V dropped 3 bases and J dropped 1 base, with 10 bases sitting between them. The CDR3 is 14 amino acids. CDR1 and CDR2 from the germline V gene are SQVTM and ANQGSEA. Findings and caveats of the study: Fresh T-cell production supplied most of the T-cell counts and diversity seen one year after transplant.

During its preparation, the TCRbeta library received unique molecular identifiers. In TCRdb, the PCR reads were re-called with MiXCR into one record per CDR3 protein. The data hold about 1,000,000 distinct CDR3 sequences, with 25% to 30% observed a single time. This clonotype was obtained from a boy younger than two who had a stem cell transplant for SCID, so the T cells may come from the graft donor. Specimen: PBMCs, mostly from graft donor cells, collected 360 days after TCRalphabeta/CD19-depleted stem cell transplant. The chain joins TRBV29-1 to TRBJ2-1; perhaps TRBD1 as D (6 bases). CDR3 protein: CSVDKGDSYNEQFF. The DNA for the CDR3 is TGCAGCGTTGATAAGGGGGATTCCTACAATGAGCAGTTCTTC.